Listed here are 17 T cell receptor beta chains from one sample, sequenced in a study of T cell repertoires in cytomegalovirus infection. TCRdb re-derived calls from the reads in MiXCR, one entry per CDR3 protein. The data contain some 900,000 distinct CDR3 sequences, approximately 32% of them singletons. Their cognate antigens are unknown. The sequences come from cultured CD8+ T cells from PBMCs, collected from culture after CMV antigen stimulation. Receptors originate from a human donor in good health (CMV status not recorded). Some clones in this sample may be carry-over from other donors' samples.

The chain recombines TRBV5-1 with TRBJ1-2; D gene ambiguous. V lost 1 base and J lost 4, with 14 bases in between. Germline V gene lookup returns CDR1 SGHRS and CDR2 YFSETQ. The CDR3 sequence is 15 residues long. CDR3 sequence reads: CASSLNKGPSYGYTF. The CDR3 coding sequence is TGCGCCAGCAGCTTGAACAAGGGTCCCAGCTATGGCTACACCTTC. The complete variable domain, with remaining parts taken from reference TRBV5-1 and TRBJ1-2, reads KAGVTQTPRYLIKTRGQQVTLSCSPISGHRSVSWYQQTPGQGLQFLFEYFSETQRNKGNFPGRFSGRQFSNSRSEMNVSTLELGDSALYLCASSLNKGPSYGYTFGSGTRLTVV.

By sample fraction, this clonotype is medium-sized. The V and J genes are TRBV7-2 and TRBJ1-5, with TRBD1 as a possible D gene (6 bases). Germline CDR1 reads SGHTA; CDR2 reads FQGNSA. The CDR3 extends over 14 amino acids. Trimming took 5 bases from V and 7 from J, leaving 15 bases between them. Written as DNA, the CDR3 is TGTGCCAGCAGCAATACAGGGTTCTTGCAGCCCCAGCATTTT. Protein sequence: CASSNTGFLQPQHF.

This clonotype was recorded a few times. This CDR3 reads CASRKAGELTGELFF. As DNA, the CDR3 is TGTGCCAGCAGAAAAGCGGGGGAGCTCACCGGGGAGCTGTTTTTT. This chain joins TRBV27 and TRBJ2-2; 8 positions agree with TRBD2. J lost 4 bases, V lost 6 bases, and 7 bases had no gene match. The length of the CDR3 is 15 residues. Per germline, CDR1 MNHEY and CDR2 SMNVEV (reference sequence).

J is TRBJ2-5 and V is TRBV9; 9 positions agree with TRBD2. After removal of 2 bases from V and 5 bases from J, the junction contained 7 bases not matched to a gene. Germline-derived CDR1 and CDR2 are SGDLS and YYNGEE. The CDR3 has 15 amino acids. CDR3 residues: CASSVLAGGPETQYF. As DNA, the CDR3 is TGTGCCAGCAGCGTGTTGGCGGGGGGGCCGGAGACCCAGTACTTC.

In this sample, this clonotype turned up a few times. The CDR3 DNA sequence: TGTGCCAGCAGTGACGTGGGTCTAGGCAATGAGCAGTTCTTC. Protein: CASSDVGLGNEQFF. The chain combines TRBV6-1 with TRBJ2-1; D not resolved. Germline CDR1 is MNHNS and CDR2 is SASEGT. Trimming removed 3 bases at V and 6 bases at J, with 12 bases between. The CDR3 has 14 amino acids.

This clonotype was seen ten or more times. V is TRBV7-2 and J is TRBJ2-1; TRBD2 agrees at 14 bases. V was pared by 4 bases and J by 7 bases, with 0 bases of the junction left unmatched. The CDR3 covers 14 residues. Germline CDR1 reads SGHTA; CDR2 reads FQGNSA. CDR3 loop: CASSWTSGGNEQFF. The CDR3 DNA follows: TGTGCCAGCAGCTGGACTAGCGGGGGGAATGAGCAGTTCTTC.

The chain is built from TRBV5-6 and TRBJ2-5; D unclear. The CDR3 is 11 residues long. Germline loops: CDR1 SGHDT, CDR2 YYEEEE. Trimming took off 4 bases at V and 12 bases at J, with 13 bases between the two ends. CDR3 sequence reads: CASSLVGREYF. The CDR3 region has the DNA TGTGCCAGCAGCCTGGTGGGTCGAGAGTACTTC. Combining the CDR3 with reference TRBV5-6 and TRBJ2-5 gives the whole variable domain DAGVTQSPTHLIKTRGQQVTLRCSPKSGHDTVSWYQQALGQGPQFIFQYYEEEERQRGNFPDRFSGHQFPNYSSELNVNALLLGDSALYLCASSLVGREYFGPGTRLLVL.

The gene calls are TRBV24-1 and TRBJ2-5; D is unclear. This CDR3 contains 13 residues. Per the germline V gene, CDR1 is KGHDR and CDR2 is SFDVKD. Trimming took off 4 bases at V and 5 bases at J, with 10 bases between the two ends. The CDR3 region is CATSEYHSETQYF. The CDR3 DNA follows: TGTGCCACCAGTGAGTATCACTCGGAGACCCAGTACTTC.

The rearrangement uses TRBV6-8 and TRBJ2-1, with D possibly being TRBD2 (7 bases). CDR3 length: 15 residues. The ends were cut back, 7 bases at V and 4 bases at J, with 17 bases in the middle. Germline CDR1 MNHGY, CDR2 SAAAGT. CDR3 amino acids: CASIAEGGQYNEQFF. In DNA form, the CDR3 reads TGTGCCAGCATCGCGGAGGGGGGGCAGTACAATGAGCAGTTCTTC.

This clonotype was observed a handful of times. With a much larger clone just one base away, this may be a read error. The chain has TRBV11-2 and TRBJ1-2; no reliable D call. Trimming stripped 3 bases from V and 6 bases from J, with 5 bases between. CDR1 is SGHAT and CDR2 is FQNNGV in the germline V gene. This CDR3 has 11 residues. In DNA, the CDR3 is TGTGCCAGCAGCTTTTCCCATGGCTACACCTTC. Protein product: CASSFSHGYTF.

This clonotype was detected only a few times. The CDR3 sequence: CASSPWTGLRTEAFF. The CDR3 DNA follows: TGTGCCAGCAGCCCCTGGACCGGGCTCAGGACTGAAGCTTTCTTT. This sequence joins TRBV7-9 and TRBJ1-1; no clear D. In germline, CDR1 is SEHNR, CDR2 FQNEAQ (reference sequence). Deletions cut 5 bases from V and 5 bases from J, with 18 bases between. The CDR3 contains 15 residues.

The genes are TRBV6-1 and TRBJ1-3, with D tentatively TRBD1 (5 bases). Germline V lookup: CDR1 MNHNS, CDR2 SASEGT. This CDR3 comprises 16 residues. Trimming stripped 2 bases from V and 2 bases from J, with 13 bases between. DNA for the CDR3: TGTGCCAGCAGTGAACTAACAGGAGCACCTGGAAACACCATATATTTT. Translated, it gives CASSELTGAPGNTIYF.

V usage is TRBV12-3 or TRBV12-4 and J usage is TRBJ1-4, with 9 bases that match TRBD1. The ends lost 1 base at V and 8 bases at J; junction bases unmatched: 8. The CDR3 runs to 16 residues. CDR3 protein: CASSLDRDRVGEKLFF. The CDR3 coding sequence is TGTGCCAGCAGTTTAGACCGGGACAGGGTAGGAGAAAAACTGTTTTTT.

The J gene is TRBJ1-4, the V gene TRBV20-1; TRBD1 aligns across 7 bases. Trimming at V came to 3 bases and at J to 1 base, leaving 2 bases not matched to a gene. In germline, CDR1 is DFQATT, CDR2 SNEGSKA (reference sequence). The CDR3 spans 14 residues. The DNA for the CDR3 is TGCAGTGCTAGCCACAGGGGAACTAATGAAAAACTGTTTTTT. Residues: CSASHRGTNEKLFF.

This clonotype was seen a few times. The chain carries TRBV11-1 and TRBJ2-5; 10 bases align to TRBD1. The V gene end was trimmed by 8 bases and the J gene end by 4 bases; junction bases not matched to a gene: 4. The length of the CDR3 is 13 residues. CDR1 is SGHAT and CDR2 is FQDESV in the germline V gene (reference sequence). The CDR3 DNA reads TGTGCCAGCGGAAGGGACAGGGGAGAGACCCAGTACTTC. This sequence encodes CASGRDRGETQYF.

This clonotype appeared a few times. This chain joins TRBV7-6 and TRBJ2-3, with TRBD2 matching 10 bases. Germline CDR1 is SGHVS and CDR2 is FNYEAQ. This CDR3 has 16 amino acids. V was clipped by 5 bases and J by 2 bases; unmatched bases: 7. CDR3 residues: CASSRPLAGATDTQYF. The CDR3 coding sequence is TGTGCCAGCAGCCGCCCGCTAGCGGGGGCCACAGATACGCAGTATTTT.

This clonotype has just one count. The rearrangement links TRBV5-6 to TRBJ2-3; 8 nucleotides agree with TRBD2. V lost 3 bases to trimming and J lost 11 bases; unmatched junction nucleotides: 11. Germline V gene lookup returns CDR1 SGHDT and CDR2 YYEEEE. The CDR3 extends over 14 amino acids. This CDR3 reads CASSSPGGPNMQYF. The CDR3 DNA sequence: TGTGCCAGCAGCTCGCCGGGGGGGCCTAATATGCAGTATTTT.